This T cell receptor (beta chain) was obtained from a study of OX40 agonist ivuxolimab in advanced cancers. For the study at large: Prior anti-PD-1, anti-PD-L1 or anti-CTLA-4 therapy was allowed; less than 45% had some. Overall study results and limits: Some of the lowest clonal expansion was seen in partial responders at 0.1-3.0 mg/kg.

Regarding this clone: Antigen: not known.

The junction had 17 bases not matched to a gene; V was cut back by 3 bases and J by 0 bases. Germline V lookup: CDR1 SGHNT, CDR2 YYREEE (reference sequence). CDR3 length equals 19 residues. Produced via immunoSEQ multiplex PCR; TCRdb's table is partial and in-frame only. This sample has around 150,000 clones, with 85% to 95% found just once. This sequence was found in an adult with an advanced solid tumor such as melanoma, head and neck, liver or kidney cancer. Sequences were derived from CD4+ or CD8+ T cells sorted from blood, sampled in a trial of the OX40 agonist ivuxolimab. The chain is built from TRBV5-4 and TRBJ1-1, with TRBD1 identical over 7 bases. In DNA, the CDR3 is TGTGCCAGCAGCTCCGCGGACAGGCTGAGGTACCCCCTGAACACTGAAGCTTTCTTT. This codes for CASSSADRLRYPLNTEAFF.